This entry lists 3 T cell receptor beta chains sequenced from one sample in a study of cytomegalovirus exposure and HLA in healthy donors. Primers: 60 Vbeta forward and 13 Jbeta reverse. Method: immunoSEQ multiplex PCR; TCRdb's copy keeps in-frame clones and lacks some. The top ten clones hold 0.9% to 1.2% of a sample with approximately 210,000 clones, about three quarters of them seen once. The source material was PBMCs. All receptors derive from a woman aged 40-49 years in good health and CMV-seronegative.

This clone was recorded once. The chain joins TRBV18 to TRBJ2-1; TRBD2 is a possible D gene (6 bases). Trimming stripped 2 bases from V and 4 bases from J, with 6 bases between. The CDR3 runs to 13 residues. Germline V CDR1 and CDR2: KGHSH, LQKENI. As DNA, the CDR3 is TGTGCCAGCTCACCAGGAGGGTACAATGAGCAGTTCTTC. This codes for CASSPGGYNEQFF.

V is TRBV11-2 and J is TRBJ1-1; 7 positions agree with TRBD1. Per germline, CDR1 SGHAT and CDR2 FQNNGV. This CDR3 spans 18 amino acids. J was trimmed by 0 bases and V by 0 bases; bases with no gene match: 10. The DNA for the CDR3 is TGTGCCAGCAGCTTAGATCGACAGGGACGCCCTTTGAACACTGAAGCTTTCTTT. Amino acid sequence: CASSLDRQGRPLNTEAFF.

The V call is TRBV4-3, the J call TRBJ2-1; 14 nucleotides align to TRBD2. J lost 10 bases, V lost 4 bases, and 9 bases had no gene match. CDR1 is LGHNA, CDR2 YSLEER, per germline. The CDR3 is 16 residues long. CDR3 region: CASSPLTSGRALEQFF. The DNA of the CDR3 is TGCGCCAGCAGCCCCTTGACTAGCGGGAGGGCCTTGGAGCAGTTCTTC.